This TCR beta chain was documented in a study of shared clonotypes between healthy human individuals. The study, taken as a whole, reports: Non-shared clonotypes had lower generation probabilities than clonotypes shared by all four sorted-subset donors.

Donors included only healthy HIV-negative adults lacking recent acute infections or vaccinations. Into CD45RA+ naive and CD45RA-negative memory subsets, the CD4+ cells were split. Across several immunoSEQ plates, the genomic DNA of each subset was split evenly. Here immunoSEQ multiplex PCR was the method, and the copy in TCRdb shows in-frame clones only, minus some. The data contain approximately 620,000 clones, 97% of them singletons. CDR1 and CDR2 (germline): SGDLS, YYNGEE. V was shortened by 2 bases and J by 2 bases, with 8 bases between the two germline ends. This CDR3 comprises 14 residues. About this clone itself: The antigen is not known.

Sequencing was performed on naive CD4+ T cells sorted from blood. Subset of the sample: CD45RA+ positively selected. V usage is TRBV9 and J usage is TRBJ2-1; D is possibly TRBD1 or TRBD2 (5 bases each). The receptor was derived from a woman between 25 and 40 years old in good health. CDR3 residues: CASSVGGAYNEQFF. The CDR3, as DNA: TGTGCCAGCAGCGTTGGGGGAGCCTACAATGAGCAGTTCTTC. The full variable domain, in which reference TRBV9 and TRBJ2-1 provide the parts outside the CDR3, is DSGVTQTPKHLITATGQRVTLRCSPRSGDLSVYWYQQSLDQGLQFLIQYYNGEERAKGNILERFSAQQFPDLHSELNLSSLELGDSALYFCASSVGGAYNEQFFGPGTRLTVL.